This T cell receptor beta chain was identified during a study of T cells in Graves' hyperthyroidism and ophthalmopathy. At the level of the study: Any treatment followed the collection of peripheral blood at initial diagnosis.

Study observations and caveats: Peripheral blood also featured most of the thyroid clonotypes expanded above 0.001.

The TCR beta CDR3 regions underwent amplification using RNA transcripts as the source. The HTBI primer set drove a first-round RT-PCR of the TCR CDR3. TCRdb used MiXCR to reprocess the multiplex PCR reads, holding one entry per CDR3 protein. In the table there are just under 750,000 distinct CDR3 sequences, 35% of which are singletons. It was considered stable Graves' hyperthyroidism when ophthalmopathy did not progress within 18 months. Clinical symptoms, serum thyroxine, TRAb, thyroid ultrasound and orbital computed tomography established diagnosis. CDR1 is KGHDR, CDR2 SFDVKD, per germline. The CDR3 has 13 residues. Trimming pared 7 bases from V and 7 bases from J, leaving 15 bases between. Many counts were recorded for this clonotype. Its antigen is not identified.

The sequence came from a woman between 35 and 50 years old with Graves' hyperthyroidism. This chain connects TRBV24-1 to TRBJ1-1; D not resolved. The material sequenced was blood. The CDR3 loop reads CATRTQVRIEAFF. The DNA of the CDR3 is TGTGCCACCAGAACGCAGGTAAGAATTGAAGCTTTCTTT.